These 9 T cell receptor beta chains share one sample of origin, sequenced in a study of monozygotic twins with inflammatory bowel disease. TCRdb reprocessed the 5' RACE reads, with one entry per CDR3 protein and no DNA. Its table lists over 35,000 distinct CDR3 sequences. Sequenced material: blood. These receptor sequences come from a human donor with ulcerative colitis or Crohn's disease, or a healthy co-twin of an affected twin (not recorded which).

The genes are TRBV30 and TRBJ2-7; TCRdb's assignment of TRBD2 cannot be checked, as there is no DNA. Germline loops: CDR1 GTSNPN, CDR2 SVGIG (reference sequence). The CDR3 covers 14 residues. Here the CDR3 reads CAWSRRGGLEEQYF. The variable domain in full, with the rest retrieved from reference TRBV30 and TRBJ2-7, is SQTIHQWPATLVQPVGSPLSLECTVEGTSNPNLYWYRQAAGRGLQLLFYSVGIGQISSEVPQNLSASRPQDRQFILSSKKLLLSDSGFYLCAWSRRGGLEEQYFGPGTRLTVT.

The J gene is TRBJ2-7, the V gene TRBV27; TCRdb's D call of TRBD1 is untestable without DNA. Germline-derived CDR1 and CDR2 are MNHEY and SMNVEV (reference sequence). CDR3 length: 13 residues. CDR3 sequence: CASRGTQTYEQYF.

The chain joins TRBV20-1 to TRBJ2-7; TCRdb calls TRBD2, which cannot be checked without DNA. The CDR3 runs to 14 residues. The germline V gene has CDR1 DFQATT and CDR2 SNEGSKA (reference sequence). CDR3 amino acids: CSASTGTSRGEQYF.

The chain joins TRBV10-3 to TRBJ2-2. CDR3 size: 13 residues. CDR1 and CDR2 from the germline V gene are ENHRY and SYGVKD. This CDR3 is CAISERDTGELFF.

The chain employs TRBV7-2 and TRBJ2-1; TCRdb reports TRBD1, a call that lacks DNA to check it against. CDR1 and CDR2 (germline): SGHTA, FQGNSA. This CDR3 is 15 amino acids long. The CDR3 sequence is CASSPFRDRYNEQFF. The full variable domain, completed using reference TRBV7-2 and TRBJ2-1, is GAGVSQSPSNKVTEKGKDVELRCDPISGHTALYWYRQSLGQGLEFLIYFQGNSAPDKSGLPSDRFSAERTGGSVSTLTIQRTQQEDSAVYLCASSPFRDRYNEQFFGPGTRLTVL.

The CDR3 sequence: CASSQDRGNIQYF. The chain employs TRBV14 and TRBJ2-4; the TCRdb D gene call, TRBD2, has no DNA to confirm it. The V gene's germline CDR1 is SGHDN and CDR2 FVKESK. The CDR3 extends over 13 amino acids.

The rearrangement joins TRBV5-1 to TRBJ2-6; TCRdb lists TRBD1, though no DNA is available to test this call. From germline, CDR1 is SGHRS and CDR2 YFSETQ. The CDR3 contains 17 residues. The CDR3 loop is CASSLRPGGTGANVLTF.

The chain joins TRBV20-1 to TRBJ1-1; the TCRdb D gene call, TRBD1, has no DNA to confirm it. CDR1 is DFQATT and CDR2 is SNEGSKA in the germline V gene (reference sequence). The CDR3 is 16 amino acids. CDR3 amino acids: CSARVPQGVRGTEAFF.

The V and J genes are TRBV20-1 and TRBJ2-2; there is no DNA to check the TCRdb D call of TRBD2. Germline CDR1 is DFQATT and CDR2 is SNEGSKA (reference sequence). The CDR3 contains 18 residues. The CDR3 sequence is CSARPQLAGALNTGELFF.